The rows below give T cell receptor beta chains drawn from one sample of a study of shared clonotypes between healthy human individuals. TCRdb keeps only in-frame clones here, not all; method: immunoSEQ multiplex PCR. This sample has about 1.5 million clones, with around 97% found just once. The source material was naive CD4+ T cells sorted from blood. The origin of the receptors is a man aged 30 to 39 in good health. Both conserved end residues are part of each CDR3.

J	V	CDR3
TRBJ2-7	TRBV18	CASSPTGTGRGEQYF
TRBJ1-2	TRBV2	CASWTGYYGYTF
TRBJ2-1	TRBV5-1	CASSAGVSSYNEQFF
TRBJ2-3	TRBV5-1	CASRGDQNSDTQYF
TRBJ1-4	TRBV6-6	CASSGVGNEKLFF
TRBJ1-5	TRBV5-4	CASQGPGTAQHF
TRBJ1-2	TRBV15	CATSGRDRGDYGYTF
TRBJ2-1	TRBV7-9	CASSLVPRMGNEQFF
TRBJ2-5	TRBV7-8	CASSPQEEETQYF
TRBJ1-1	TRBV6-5	CASRKNTEAFF
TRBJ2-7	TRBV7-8	CASSPQGVSSYEQYF
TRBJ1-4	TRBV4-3	CASSPSGATNEKLFF
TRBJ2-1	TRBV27	CASSLGASGRTVYEQFF
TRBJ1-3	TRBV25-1	CASSKGGNTIYF
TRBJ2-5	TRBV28	CASSPSGGILETQYF
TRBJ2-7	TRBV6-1	CASSVSTLREQYF
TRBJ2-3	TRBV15	CATSRESSGSFDTQYF
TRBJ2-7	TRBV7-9	CASSPRRGGSGSSYEQYF
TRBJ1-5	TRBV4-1	CASSQTDGDSNQPQHF
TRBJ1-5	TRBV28	CASSLRTGAYSNQPQHF
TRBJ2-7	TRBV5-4	CASSLELAGPVQYF
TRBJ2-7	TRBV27	CASSLCVCGLYLGYEQYF
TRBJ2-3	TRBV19	CASSGLGASTDTQYF
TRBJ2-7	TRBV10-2	CASNPGLAGGPYSNEQYF
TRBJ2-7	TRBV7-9	CASSRVGDNYEQYF
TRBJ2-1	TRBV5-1	CASSSVGRSEPDGGFQFF
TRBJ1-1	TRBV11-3	CASSALSNTEAFF
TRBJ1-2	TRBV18	CASSPGEGLSFGYTF
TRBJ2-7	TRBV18	CASSPDLEDRNHF
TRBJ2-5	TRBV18	CASSPVSGSQETQYF
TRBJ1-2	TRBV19	CASNTGTKKRGYTF
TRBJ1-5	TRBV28	CASRRTSDQPQHF
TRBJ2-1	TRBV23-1	CASSQSSGRSNEQFF
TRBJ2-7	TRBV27	CASRRQGIGYEQYF
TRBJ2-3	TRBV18	CASSPTSGRTDTQYF
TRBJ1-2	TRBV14	CASSFPGQVLGGYTF
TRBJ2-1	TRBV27	CASLRTSGTPWTGEQFF
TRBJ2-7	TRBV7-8	CASSLEGRENYEQYF
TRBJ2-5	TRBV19	CASSSDREETQYF
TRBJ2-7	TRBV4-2	CASSQAEGPDYEQYF